This TCR beta chain appears in the sequencing data of a study of T cell changes during pregnancy in multiple sclerosis (dated by TCRdb to between 2018 and 2021). Regarding the research as a whole: The study looked at changes in the T cell repertoire across pregnancy in women with multiple sclerosis.

Libraries were constructed by the immunoSEQ multiplex PCR assay. TCRdb carries this immuneACCESS record with in-frame sequences only. Its versions omit some clonotypes, under half of them owing to an unresolved V gene in the studies checked, with the rest unexplained. The sample contains tens of thousands of clones, more than 85% of them found a single time. Around 0.85% of the sample is taken by the ten largest. Notes on this clone: Its target antigen remains unknown. No qualities accompany the bases; no much larger clone lies one base away.

V loses 7 bases at its end and J loses 2 bases; junction bases beyond the gene matches: 8. Including the terminal cysteine and phenylalanine, the CDR3 comprises 13 residues. The read is trimmed to its CDR3 DNA, 39 bases read in frame from base 1. Sequences SQVTM (CDR1) and ANQGSEA (CDR2) are obtained from the germline V gene. Recombination joined TRBV29-1 with TRBJ2-7, with 7 junctional bases fitting TRBD1. Specimen: peripheral blood, collected before pregnancy. This TCR derives from a female donor with multiple sclerosis, enrolled in a pregnancy study. The DNA is TGCAGCGGTACCGACAGGGACCCCTACGAGCAGTACTTC. Translated, it gives CSGTDRDPYEQYF.